The 32 T cell receptor beta chains presented below share a single source sample, sequenced in a study of patients and donors after allogeneic stem cell transplantation. TCRdb re-analysed the RT-PCR reads in MiXCR, keeping a single row per CDR3 protein. Of over 65,000 distinct CDR3 sequences listed, around 27% are singletons. The material sequenced was blood, either unsorted or a sorted T cell fraction (not recorded which). The receptors originated from a human donor who was either an allogeneic HSCT recipient or a stem cell or donor lymphocyte infusion donor (not recorded which). It is not recorded whose cells these are; they may come from a transplant donor.

The sample holds a few counts of this clonotype. The CDR3 loop reads CASSPGEGGYQETQYF. The CDR3 DNA follows: TGTGCCAGCAGCCCCGGGGAGGGAGGGTACCAAGAGACCCAGTACTTC. The chain recombines TRBV12-3 or TRBV12-4 with TRBJ2-5; 7 bases fit TRBD2. The V gene end was trimmed by 6 bases and the J gene end by 0 bases; junction bases not matched to a gene: 10. The CDR3 runs to 16 residues.

This clonotype was detected a few times. The chain carries TRBV20-1 and TRBJ1-1, with D possibly matching TRBD1 (6 bases). The V gene lost 2 bases and the J gene lost 6 bases, with 16 bases spanning the gap. The CDR3 is 14 amino acids. Looked up from germline, CDR1 is DFQATT and CDR2 is SNEGSKA (reference sequence). The CDR3 DNA sequence: TGCAGTGCTAGACCTATCGACAGGACCGCTGAAGCTTTCTTT. Protein sequence: CSARPIDRTAEAFF.

J is TRBJ2-1 and V is TRBV7-9, with 8 nucleotides matching TRBD2. V shed 0 bases, J shed 2 bases, and the junction held 3 bases outside the gene matches. This CDR3 contains 16 residues. CDR1 and CDR2 from the germline V gene are SEHNR and FQNEAQ (reference sequence). The CDR3 region is CASSLAGRGAYNEQFF. The CDR3 DNA sequence: TGTGCCAGCAGCTTAGCAGGGCGGGGGGCCTACAATGAGCAGTTCTTC.

This clonotype has only a few counts. The chain recombines TRBV18 with TRBJ1-1, with 8 bases fitting TRBD1. The CDR3 is 14 amino acids. Losses at the gene ends were 6 bases for V and 3 bases for J; bases not matched to a gene: 6. Germline CDR1 reads KGHSH; CDR2 reads LQKENI. The CDR3 reads CASSQQGGDTEAFF. Here the CDR3 DNA reads TGTGCCAGCTCCCAACAGGGGGGGGACACTGAAGCTTTCTTT. Full variable domain (rest looked up from reference TRBV18 and TRBJ1-1): NAGVMQNPRHLVRRRGQEARLRCSPMKGHSHVYWYRQLPEEGLKFMVYLQKENIIDESGMPKERFSAEFPKEGPSILRIQQVVRGDSAAYFCASSQQGGDTEAFFGQGTRLTVV.

This clonotype was counted many times. The gene calls are TRBV7-8 and TRBJ1-1; D unresolved. Germline V lookup: CDR1 SGHVS, CDR2 FQNEAQ. V was pared by 1 base and J by 5 bases, with 8 bases between. The CDR3 runs to 13 residues. CDR3 coding DNA: TGTGCCAGCAGCTTAGATCGGGGAACTGAAGCTTTCTTT. As protein: CASSLDRGTEAFF.

The chain is built from TRBV9 and TRBJ2-7, with 9 nucleotides matching TRBD1. The length of the CDR3 is 15 residues. CDR1 SGDLS and CDR2 YYNGEE come from the germline V gene. The junction had 7 bases not matched to a gene; V was cut back by 0 bases and J by 6 bases. CDR3 loop: CASSVGTGELREQYF. The CDR3 bases are TGTGCCAGCAGCGTAGGGACAGGGGAATTGCGCGAGCAGTACTTC.

The gene calls are TRBV6-5 and TRBJ2-1; a possible D gene is TRBD1 (6 bases). CDR3 size: 13 residues. V shed 6 bases and J shed 6 bases, with 12 bases lying between them. Per germline, CDR1 MNHEY and CDR2 SVGAGI. The CDR3 DNA follows: TGTGCCAGCAGAAGAACAGGGACCAATGAGCAGTTCTTC. Its protein product is CASRRTGTNEQFF.

This clonotype came up many times. V and J are TRBV12-3 or TRBV12-4 and TRBJ1-1, with D unresolved. The length of the CDR3 is 13 residues. Trimming shortened V by 6 bases and J by 0 bases, and 8 bases separated the two germline ends. This CDR3 is CASRHSVNTEAFF. The CDR3 bases are TGTGCCAGCAGGCATTCAGTGAACACTGAAGCTTTCTTT.

This clonotype was recorded at least ten times. CDR3 in DNA: TGTGCCAGCAGCCAAGGAGGAGCGGGCACAGATACGCAGTATTTT. Its translation: CASSQGGAGTDTQYF. The chain carries TRBV3-1 and TRBJ2-3, with D possibly matching TRBD2 (5 bases). Germline values: CDR1 LGHDT, CDR2 YNNKEL (reference sequence). Trimming removed 1 base from V and 1 base from J, with 9 bases in between. The CDR3 extends over 15 amino acids.

The V and J genes are TRBV6-2 or TRBV6-3 and TRBJ2-1; D not resolved. This CDR3 has 11 amino acids. Germline CDR1 reads MNHEY; CDR2 reads SVGEGT. V gave up 7 bases and J gave up 10 bases, with 11 bases separating them. This CDR3 is CASNTWGEQFF. CDR3 nucleotides: TGTGCCAGCAATACGTGGGGAGAGCAGTTCTTC.

The V gene is TRBV28, the J gene TRBJ2-7; D possibly uses TRBD1 or TRBD2 (5 bases each). Trimming pared 1 base from V and 0 bases from J, leaving 10 bases between. The V gene's germline CDR1 is MDHEN and CDR2 SYDVKM. The CDR3 runs 15 residues. CDR3 coding DNA: TGTGCCAGCAGTTTATCCCGGGACGGCTCCTACGAGCAGTACTTC. Translation gives CASSLSRDGSYEQYF. Based on the CDR3 plus reference TRBV28 and TRBJ2-7, the full variable domain is DVKVTQSSRYLVKRTGEKVFLECVQDMDHENMFWYRQDPGLGLRLIYFSYDVKMKEKGDIPEGYSVSREKKERFSLILESASTNQTSMYLCASSLSRDGSYEQYFGPGTRLTVT.

This clonotype was detected a few times. The chain has TRBV6-6 and TRBJ2-7; 8 nucleotides agree with TRBD2. This CDR3 is 16 amino acids long. Germline V gene lookup returns CDR1 MNHNY and CDR2 SVGAGI (reference sequence). V lost 6 bases, J lost 1 base, and 11 bases stayed unmatched. Written as DNA, the CDR3 is TGTGCCAGCAGCTCCCCGGTGGCGGGGGGTTCCTACGAGCAGTACTTC. Amino acid sequence: CASSSPVAGGSYEQYF.

The rearrangement joins TRBV7-6 to TRBJ2-1; D tentatively fits TRBD1 or TRBD2 (5 bases each). The CDR3 consists of 15 residues. Germline V gives CDR1 SGHVS, CDR2 FNYEAQ. V was trimmed by 5 bases and J by 1 base, leaving 12 bases between them. CDR3 sequence reads: CASSRGSVSYNEQFF. CDR3 nucleotide sequence: TGTGCCAGCAGCAGGGGTAGCGTATCCTACAATGAGCAGTTCTTC. Together with reference TRBV7-6 and TRBJ2-1, the CDR3 gives the full variable domain: GAGVSQSPRYKVTKRGQDVALRCDPISGHVSLYWYRQALGQGPEFLTYFNYEAQQDKSGLPNDRFSAERPEGSISTLTIQRTEQRDSAMYRCASSRGSVSYNEQFFGPGTRLTVL.

The rearrangement uses TRBV11-2 and TRBJ2-1; TRBD2 is a possible D gene (6 bases). CDR3 length equals 14 residues. The germline V gene encodes CDR1 SGHAT and CDR2 FQNNGV. Between the trimmed V and J ends, which lost 5 bases and 7 bases, there was a span of 15 bases. The CDR3 DNA sequence: TGTGCCAGCAGCGGATCCGGGACTTTGAATGAGCAGTTCTTC. Protein: CASSGSGTLNEQFF.

The V and J genes are TRBV9 and TRBJ2-1; D is uncertain. Germline CDR1 reads SGDLS; CDR2 reads YYNGEE. Trimming removed 2 bases from V and 3 bases from J, with 0 bases in between. This CDR3 is built from 11 residues. The CDR3 sequence is CASSVYNEQFF. The CDR3 DNA reads as TGTGCCAGCAGCGTCTACAATGAGCAGTTCTTC.

In DNA form, the CDR3 reads TGTGCCAGCAGCTGGGAATCCGATGGCAATGAGCAGTTCTTC. It codes for CASSWESDGNEQFF. V is TRBV7-2 and J is TRBJ2-1; D ambiguous. V was shortened by 4 bases and J by 6 bases, with 13 bases between the two germline ends. The CDR3 covers 14 residues. From germline, CDR1 is SGHTA and CDR2 FQGNSA. The whole variable domain, remainder taken from reference TRBV7-2 and TRBJ2-1, is GAGVSQSPSNKVTEKGKDVELRCDPISGHTALYWYRQSLGQGLEFLIYFQGNSAPDKSGLPSDRFSAERTGGSVSTLTIQRTQQEDSAVYLCASSWESDGNEQFFGPGTRLTVL.

V is TRBV18 and J is TRBJ2-7; 12 positions match TRBD1. The J segment lost 3 bases and the V segment lost 0 bases, leaving 3 bases of the junction unmatched. The CDR3 consists of 16 residues. In germline, CDR1 is KGHSH, CDR2 LQKENI. The CDR3 DNA sequence: TGTGCCAGCTCACCACCCGGGACAGGGGGCCTCTACGAGCAGTACTTC. Translating it yields CASSPPGTGGLYEQYF.

The rearrangement joins TRBV7-6 to TRBJ2-7; D may be TRBD2 (6 bases). CDR3 length: 14 residues. Germline loops: CDR1 SGHVS, CDR2 FNYEAQ. Trimming cost V 5 bases and J 3 bases, with 14 bases left between them. The CDR3 nucleotides read TGTGCCAGCAGCCGCGGGACGGGTTACTACGAGCAGTACTTC. This encodes CASSRGTGYYEQYF.

The CDR3 region is CASSGAGLRETQYF. The CDR3 DNA reads as TGTGCCAGCAGTGGGGCAGGGTTAAGAGAGACCCAGTACTTC. V and J are TRBV9 and TRBJ2-5; possible D gene TRBD1, 5 bases. The CDR3 extends over 14 amino acids. The V gene lost 5 bases and the J gene lost 4 bases, with 15 bases spanning the gap. Germline values: CDR1 SGDLS, CDR2 YYNGEE. Drawing the rest from reference TRBV9 and TRBJ2-5, the complete variable domain is DSGVTQTPKHLITATGQRVTLRCSPRSGDLSVYWYQQSLDQGLQFLIQYYNGEERAKGNILERFSAQQFPDLHSELNLSSLELGDSALYFCASSGAGLRETQYFGPGTRLLVL.

The chain links TRBV4-2 to TRBJ2-7; no clear D gene. This CDR3 spans 14 amino acids. Per the germline V gene, CDR1 is LGHNA and CDR2 is YNFKEQ. The V end lost 0 bases, the J end lost 3 bases, and 9 bases lay between the germline ends. CDR3 DNA: TGTGCCAGCAGCCAAGAGATCGAGCGCTACGAGCAGTACTTC. It codes for CASSQEIERYEQYF.

The rearrangement uses TRBV12-3 or TRBV12-4 and TRBJ2-1; no reliable D call. This CDR3 comprises 16 residues. Deletions cut 6 bases from V and 0 bases from J, with 15 bases between. Written as DNA, the CDR3 is TGTGCCAGCAGCCCGGGTCCCTTTCCCTCCTACAATGAGCAGTTCTTC. Translated, it gives CASSPGPFPSYNEQFF.

This clonotype was counted only a few times. CDR3 bases: TGTGCCAGCAGCTTAAGGGTACCGCACGAGGGCACTGAAGCTTTCTTT. Encoded protein: CASSLRVPHEGTEAFF. The chain employs TRBV7-9 and TRBJ1-1, with D hard to call. Germline loops: CDR1 SEHNR, CDR2 FQNEAQ (reference sequence). The CDR3 totals 16 residues. Trimming took 2 bases from V and 4 from J, leaving 17 bases between them. Looking up the rest from reference TRBV7-9 and TRBJ1-1 gives the full variable domain: DTGVSQNPRHKITKRGQNVTFRCDPISEHNRLYWYRQTLGQGPEFLTYFQNEAQLEKSRLLSDRFSAERPKGSFSTLEIQRTEQGDSAMYLCASSLRVPHEGTEAFFGQGTRLTVV.

CDR3 in amino acids: CASSPSGTAPYNEQFF. In DNA, the CDR3 is TGTGCCAGCAGTCCCTCCGGGACAGCCCCATACAATGAGCAGTTCTTC. J is TRBJ2-1 and V is TRBV12-3 or TRBV12-4; TRBD1 agrees at 7 bases. CDR3 size: 16 residues. The J segment lost 4 bases and the V segment lost 5 bases, leaving 11 bases of the junction unmatched.

The V call is TRBV7-2, the J call TRBJ2-1, with no clear D. The V gene's germline CDR1 is SGHTA and CDR2 FQGNSA. This CDR3 spans 15 amino acids. Trimming stripped 3 bases from V and 2 bases from J, with 11 bases between. The CDR3 here is CASSFLGLTYNEQFF. For the CDR3, the DNA is TGTGCCAGCAGCTTCCTAGGCCTTACCTACAATGAGCAGTTCTTC.

The CDR3 reads CASSWTNPYNEQFF. The CDR3 DNA sequence: TGTGCCAGCAGTTGGACTAACCCCTACAATGAGCAGTTCTTC. V usage is TRBV6-2 or TRBV6-3 and J usage is TRBJ2-1; maybe TRBD2 (6 bases). The CDR3 covers 14 residues. The germline CDR1 and CDR2 sequences are MNHEY and SVGEGT. The V end lost 4 bases, the J end lost 2 bases, and 9 bases lay between the germline ends.

The chain uses TRBV5-1 and TRBJ2-5; D is possibly TRBD1 (5 bases). Trimming pared 5 bases from V and 3 bases from J, leaving 11 bases between. CDR3 length: 13 amino acids. The germline V gene has CDR1 SGHRS and CDR2 YFSETQ. DNA for the CDR3: TGCGCCAGCAGGTCAGGGCTAGAAGAGACCCAGTACTTC. Its translation is CASRSGLEETQYF.

This sequence joins TRBV6-2 or TRBV6-3 and TRBJ2-3; D is possibly TRBD1 (5 bases). CDR1 and CDR2 from the germline V gene are MNHEY and SVGEGT. V shed 7 bases and J shed 5 bases, with 13 bases lying between them. The CDR3 runs to 13 residues. CDR3 region: CASNRQGKDTQYF. The DNA of the CDR3 is TGTGCCAGCAATCGGCAGGGAAAAGATACGCAGTATTTT.

This clonotype was counted a few times. The chain carries TRBV11-2 and TRBJ1-2, with D uncertain. The V gene lost 3 bases and the J gene lost 2 bases, with 16 bases spanning the gap. The CDR3 covers 16 residues. Germline lookup yields CDR1 SGHAT and CDR2 FQNNGV. CDR3 residues: CASSFISSRANYGYTF. CDR3 nucleotides: TGTGCCAGCAGCTTTATCTCCTCCCGAGCGAACTATGGCTACACCTTC.

At least ten counts were recorded for this clonotype. The chain carries TRBV12-3 or TRBV12-4 and TRBJ1-2, with D unresolved. The CDR3 covers 13 residues. V lost 3 bases and J lost 4, with 9 bases in between. The CDR3 here is CASSFVSTYGYTF. The DNA of the CDR3 is TGTGCCAGCAGTTTTGTCAGCACCTATGGCTACACCTTC.

This clonotype has more than one count but fewer than ten. At one boundary the junction diverges from the germline segment, which might be a read error. The V gene is TRBV5-1, the J gene TRBJ2-3; no firm D call. This CDR3 comprises 12 residues. Germline CDR1 is SGHRS and CDR2 is YFSETQ. The chain's CDR3 is CASSFLTDTQYF. The CDR3 nucleotides read TGTGCCAGCAGTTTCCTCACAGATACGCAGTATTTT.

In this sample, this clonotype turned up a few times. This chain connects TRBV6-5 to TRBJ1-1; D ambiguous. Trimming cost V 6 bases and J 5 bases, with 16 bases left between them. There are 14 residues in the CDR3. In germline, CDR1 is MNHEY, CDR2 SVGAGI. CDR3 amino acids: CASSLDQEGTEAFF. CDR3 nucleotides: TGTGCCAGCAGCCTGGACCAGGAGGGTACTGAAGCTTTCTTT.

This sequence joins TRBV29-1 and TRBJ2-5, with TRBD2 matching 10 bases. Trimming took 4 bases from V and 1 from J; bases not matched to a gene: 3. The V gene's germline CDR1 is SQVTM and CDR2 ANQGSEA. The CDR3 has 14 amino acids. The CDR3 region is CSVGLAGVQETQYF. As DNA, the CDR3 is TGCAGCGTTGGACTAGCGGGCGTCCAAGAGACCCAGTACTTC.